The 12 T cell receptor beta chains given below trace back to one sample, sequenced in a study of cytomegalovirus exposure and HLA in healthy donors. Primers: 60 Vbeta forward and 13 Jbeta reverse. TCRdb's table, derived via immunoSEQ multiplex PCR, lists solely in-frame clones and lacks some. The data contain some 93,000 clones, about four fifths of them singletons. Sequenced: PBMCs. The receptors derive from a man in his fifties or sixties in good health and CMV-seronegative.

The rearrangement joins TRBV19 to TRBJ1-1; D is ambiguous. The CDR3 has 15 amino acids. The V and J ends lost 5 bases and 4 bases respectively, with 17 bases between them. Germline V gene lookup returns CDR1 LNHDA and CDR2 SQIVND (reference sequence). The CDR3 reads CASSPYGSTGTEAFF. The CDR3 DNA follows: TGTGCCAGTAGTCCCTATGGCTCGACGGGCACTGAAGCTTTCTTT. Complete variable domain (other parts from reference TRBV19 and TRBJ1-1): DGGITQSPKYLFRKEGQNVTLSCEQNLNHDAMYWYRQDPGQGLRLIYYSQIVNDFQKGDIAEGYSVSREKKESFPLTVTSAQKNPTAFYLCASSPYGSTGTEAFFGQGTRLTVV.

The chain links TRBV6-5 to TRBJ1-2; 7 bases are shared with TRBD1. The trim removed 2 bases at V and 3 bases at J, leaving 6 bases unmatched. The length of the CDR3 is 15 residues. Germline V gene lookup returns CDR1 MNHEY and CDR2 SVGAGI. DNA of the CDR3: TGTGCCAGCAGTTACGTCCAGGGGGGTCACTATGGCTACACCTTC. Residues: CASSYVQGGHYGYTF.

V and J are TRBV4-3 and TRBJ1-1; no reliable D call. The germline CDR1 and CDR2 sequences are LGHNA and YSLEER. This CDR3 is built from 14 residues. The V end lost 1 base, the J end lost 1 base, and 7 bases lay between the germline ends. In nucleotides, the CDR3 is TGCGCCAGCAGCCAAGTCGAGGGGAACACTGAAGCTTTCTTT. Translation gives CASSQVEGNTEAFF.

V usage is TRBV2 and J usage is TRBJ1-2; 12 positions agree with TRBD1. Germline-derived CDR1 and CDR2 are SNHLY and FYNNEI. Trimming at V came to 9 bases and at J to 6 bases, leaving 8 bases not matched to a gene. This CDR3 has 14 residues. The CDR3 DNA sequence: TGTGCCAGTAGGGGACAGGGGGCGTCGCATGGCTACACCTTC. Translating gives CASRGQGASHGYTF.

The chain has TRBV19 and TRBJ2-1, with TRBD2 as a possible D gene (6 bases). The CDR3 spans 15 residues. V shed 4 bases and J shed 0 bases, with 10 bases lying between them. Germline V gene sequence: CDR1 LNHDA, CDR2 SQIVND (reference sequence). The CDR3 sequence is CASSTSGVSYNEQFF. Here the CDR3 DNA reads TGTGCCAGTAGTACCTCGGGGGTCTCCTACAATGAGCAGTTCTTC.

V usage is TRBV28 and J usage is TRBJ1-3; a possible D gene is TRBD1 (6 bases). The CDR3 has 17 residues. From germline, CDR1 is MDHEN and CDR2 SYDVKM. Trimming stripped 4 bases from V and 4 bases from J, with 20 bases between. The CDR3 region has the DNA TGTGCCAGCAGTTCACTCTCTGGACAGAGTACAGGAAACACCATATATTTT. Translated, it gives CASSSLSGQSTGNTIYF.

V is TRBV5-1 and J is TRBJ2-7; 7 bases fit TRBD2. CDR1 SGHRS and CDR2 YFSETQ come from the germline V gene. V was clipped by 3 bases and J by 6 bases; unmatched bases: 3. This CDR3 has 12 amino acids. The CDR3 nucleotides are TGCGCCAGCAGCTCAGCGGGAAGCGAGCAGTACTTC. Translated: CASSSAGSEQYF.

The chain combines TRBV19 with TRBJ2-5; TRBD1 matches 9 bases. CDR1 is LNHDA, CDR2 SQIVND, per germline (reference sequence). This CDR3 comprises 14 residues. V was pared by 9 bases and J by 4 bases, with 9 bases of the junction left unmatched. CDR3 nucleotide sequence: TGTGCCAGCCGGGACAGGGCGATATCAGAGACCCAGTACTTC. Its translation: CASRDRAISETQYF.

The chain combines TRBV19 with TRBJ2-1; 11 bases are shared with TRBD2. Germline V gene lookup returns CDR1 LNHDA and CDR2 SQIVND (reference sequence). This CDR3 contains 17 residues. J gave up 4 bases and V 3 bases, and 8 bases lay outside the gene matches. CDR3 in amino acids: CASSIPGPSGRYNEQFF. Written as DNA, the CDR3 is TGTGCCAGTAGTATCCCGGGCCCTAGCGGGAGGTACAATGAGCAGTTCTTC. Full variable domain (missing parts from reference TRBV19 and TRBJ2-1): DGGITQSPKYLFRKEGQNVTLSCEQNLNHDAMYWYRQDPGQGLRLIYYSQIVNDFQKGDIAEGYSVSREKKESFPLTVTSAQKNPTAFYLCASSIPGPSGRYNEQFFGPGTRLTVL.

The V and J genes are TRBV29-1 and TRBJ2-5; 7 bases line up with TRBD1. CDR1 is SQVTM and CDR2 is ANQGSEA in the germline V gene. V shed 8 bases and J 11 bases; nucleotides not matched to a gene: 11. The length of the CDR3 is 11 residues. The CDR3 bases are TGCAGCCCAGACAGGGAAAAGGTGCAGTACTTC. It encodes CSPDREKVQYF.

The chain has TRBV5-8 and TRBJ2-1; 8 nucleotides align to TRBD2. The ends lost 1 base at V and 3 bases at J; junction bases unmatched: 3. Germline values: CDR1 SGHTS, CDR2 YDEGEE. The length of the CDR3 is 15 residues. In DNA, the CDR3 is TGTGCCAGCAGCTTGTTTGCGGGAGGCTACAATGAGCAGTTCTTC. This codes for CASSLFAGGYNEQFF.

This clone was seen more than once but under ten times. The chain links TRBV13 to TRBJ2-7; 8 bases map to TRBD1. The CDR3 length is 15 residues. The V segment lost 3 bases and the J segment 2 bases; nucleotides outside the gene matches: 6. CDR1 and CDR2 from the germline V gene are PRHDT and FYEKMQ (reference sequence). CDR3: CASSLDRQGTYEQYF. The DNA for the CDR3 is TGTGCCAGCAGCTTGGACAGACAGGGGACCTACGAGCAGTACTTC.